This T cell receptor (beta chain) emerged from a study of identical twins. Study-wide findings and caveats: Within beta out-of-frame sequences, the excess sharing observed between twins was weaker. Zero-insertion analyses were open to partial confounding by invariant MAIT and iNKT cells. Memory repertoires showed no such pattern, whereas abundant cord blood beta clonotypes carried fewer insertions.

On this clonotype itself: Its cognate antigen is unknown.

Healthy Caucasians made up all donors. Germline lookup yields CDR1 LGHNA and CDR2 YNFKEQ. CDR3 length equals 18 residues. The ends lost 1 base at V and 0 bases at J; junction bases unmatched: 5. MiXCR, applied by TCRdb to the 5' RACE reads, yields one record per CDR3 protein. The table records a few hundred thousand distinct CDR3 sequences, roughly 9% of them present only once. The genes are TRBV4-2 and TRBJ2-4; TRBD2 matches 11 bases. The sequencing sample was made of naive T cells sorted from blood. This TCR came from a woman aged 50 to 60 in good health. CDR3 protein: CASSQASGGSGAKNIQYF. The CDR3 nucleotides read TGTGCCAGCAGCCAAGCTAGCGGGGGGTCGGGAGCCAAAAACATTCAGTACTTC.